The clone carrying this T cell receptor beta chain was seen a handful of times. Antigen specificity is unknown. Time point noted: newly diagnosed GD, antithyroid drugs for less than 3 months. Scientists built the TCR library using RNA that was extracted from PBMCs. This sample is drawn from a study of regulatory T cells in long-lasting Graves disease. Study background: Newly diagnosed Graves' patients had under 3 months of antithyroid drugs. Study conclusions and caveats: The persistent group shared about 2,500 public clonotypes, more than the approximately 930 shared by new patients.

V was clipped by 5 bases and J by 11 bases, with 16 bases between them. The germline V gene has CDR1 MNHNS and CDR2 SASEGT. The CDR3 has 13 amino acids. Investigators prepared the TCR beta libraries by applying iRepertoire HTBI primers and Arm-PCR of CDR3 regions. TCRdb itself ran the multiplex PCR reads through MiXCR, one entry per CDR3 protein. Here the sample spans approximately 490,000 distinct CDR3 sequences, around 15% being singletons. In addition, the sample was reused for a study of T cells in Graves' hyperthyroidism and ophthalmopathy.

This clonotype was sampled from a middle-aged man with Graves disease. Sequenced material: peripheral blood mononuclear cells (PBMCs), taken at new diagnosis, from a patient treated with antithyroid drugs. V and J are TRBV6-1 and TRBJ1-5; possible D gene TRBD1, 6 bases. In DNA, the CDR3 is TGTGCCAGCAGTCGGACAGTGAGAGGGGCCCAGCATTTT. This sequence encodes CASSRTVRGAQHF.